This is a list of T cell receptor beta chains from one sample in a study of blood T cell repertoires in COVID-19. TCRdb's copy holds only in-frame clones and misses some; the assay was immunoSEQ multiplex PCR. The data contain about 36,000 clones, approximately 80% of them singletons. The material sequenced was peripheral blood. Receptor source: a human donor in a cohort sampled during active COVID-19. Each CDR3 is given with its conserved first and last residue. The D gene is left open where the match is weak. Size values are once, few and many counts, or a class for expanded clones, and some rows have none.

j_gene: TRBJ1-2; d_gene: -; abundance: -; v_gene: TRBV7-3; CDR3aa: CASSSAASNYGYTF; CDR3nt: TGTGCCAGCAGCTCCGCGGCCTCTAACTATGGCTACACCTTC
j_gene: TRBJ2-7; d_gene: TRBD2; abundance: -; v_gene: TRBV9; CDR3aa: CASSVSGGRYEQYF; CDR3nt: TGTGCCAGCAGCGTAAGCGGGGGCCGGTACGAGCAGTACTTC
j_gene: TRBJ2-3; d_gene: TRBD2; abundance: -; v_gene: TRBV5-4; CDR3aa: CASSFGGADTQYF; CDR3nt: TGTGCCAGCAGCTTCGGGGGGGCAGATACGCAGTATTTT
j_gene: TRBJ2-5; d_gene: -; abundance: -; v_gene: TRBV4-2; CDR3aa: CASSQSRGRKETQYF; CDR3nt: TGTGCCAGCAGCCAATCTCGCGGGCGCAAGGAGACCCAGTACTTC
j_gene: TRBJ1-2; d_gene: -; abundance: -; v_gene: TRBV29-1; CDR3aa: CSVEALYGYTF; CDR3nt: TGCAGCGTTGAGGCCCTTTATGGCTACACCTTC
j_gene: TRBJ2-7; d_gene: TRBD1; abundance: -; v_gene: TRBV5-1; CDR3aa: CASSLVFGTASYEQYF; CDR3nt: TGCGCCAGCAGTCTGGTATTCGGGACAGCCTCCTACGAGCAGTACTTC
j_gene: TRBJ1-5; d_gene: TRBD1; abundance: once; v_gene: TRBV6-5; CDR3aa: CASRGQGGQPQHF; CDR3nt: TGTGCCAGCAGGGGACAGGGGGGACAGCCCCAGCATTTT
j_gene: TRBJ1-1; d_gene: TRBD1; abundance: -; v_gene: TRBV5-1; CDR3aa: CASSPGQGASNTEAFF; CDR3nt: TGCGCCAGCAGCCCTGGACAGGGGGCTTCGAACACTGAAGCTTTCTTT
j_gene: TRBJ1-1; d_gene: -; abundance: -; v_gene: TRBV19; CDR3aa: CASSIGGAWSTEAFF; CDR3nt: TGTGCCAGTAGTATAGGTGGGGCATGGAGCACTGAAGCTTTCTTT
j_gene: TRBJ1-2; d_gene: TRBD1; abundance: -; v_gene: TRBV11-3; CDR3aa: CASSLDGQGVYGYTF; CDR3nt: TGTGCCAGCAGCTTAGACGGACAGGGGGTCTATGGCTACACCTTC
j_gene: TRBJ1-1; d_gene: -; abundance: -; v_gene: TRBV6-4; CDR3aa: CASRTDRNTEAFF; CDR3nt: TGTGCCAGCAGAACGGACAGGAACACTGAAGCTTTCTTT
j_gene: TRBJ2-2; d_gene: TRBD1; abundance: -; v_gene: TRBV19; CDR3aa: CASVRGREAGELFF; CDR3nt: TGTGCCAGTGTAAGGGGGCGCGAAGCCGGGGAGCTGTTTTTT
j_gene: TRBJ2-5; d_gene: -; abundance: -; v_gene: TRBV2; CDR3aa: CASEGGAQETQYF; CDR3nt: TGTGCCAGCGAGGGGGGGGCGCAAGAGACCCAGTACTTC
j_gene: TRBJ2-5; d_gene: -; abundance: -; v_gene: TRBV7-9; CDR3aa: CASYSAGGETQYF; CDR3nt: TGTGCCAGTTACTCAGCTGGGGGGGAGACCCAGTACTTC
j_gene: TRBJ1-5; d_gene: TRBD1; abundance: -; v_gene: TRBV7-2; CDR3aa: CASSPRGRNQPQHF; CDR3nt: TGTGCCAGCAGCCCCAGGGGGAGGAATCAGCCCCAGCATTTT
j_gene: TRBJ2-7; d_gene: TRBD1; abundance: -; v_gene: TRBV19; CDR3aa: CASSRDRGTLYF; CDR3nt: TGTGCCAGTAGTCGGGACAGGGGCACCCTGTACTTC
j_gene: TRBJ2-2; d_gene: -; abundance: -; v_gene: TRBV11-2; CDR3aa: CASSLVSNTGELFF; CDR3nt: TGTGCCAGCAGCTTAGTGTCAAACACCGGGGAGCTGTTTTTT
j_gene: TRBJ2-3; d_gene: -; abundance: -; v_gene: TRBV9; CDR3aa: CASSTQQGTDTQYF; CDR3nt: TGTGCCAGCAGCACCCAACAGGGCACAGATACGCAGTATTTT
j_gene: TRBJ2-7; d_gene: -; abundance: -; v_gene: TRBV4-2; CDR3aa: CASSQDRNYEQYF; CDR3nt: TGTGCCAGCAGCCAAGACAGGAACTACGAGCAGTACTTC
j_gene: TRBJ2-1; d_gene: TRBD2; abundance: few; v_gene: TRBV5-1; CDR3aa: CASTPLAGGLYNEQFF; CDR3nt: TGCGCCAGCACCCCACTAGCGGGGGGCCTGTACAATGAGCAGTTCTTC
j_gene: TRBJ2-5; d_gene: TRBD2; abundance: -; v_gene: TRBV28; CDR3aa: CASRSGLAGVRETQYF; CDR3nt: TGTGCCAGCAGATCCGGACTAGCGGGGGTGAGGGAGACCCAGTACTTC
j_gene: TRBJ2-7; d_gene: TRBD2; abundance: -; v_gene: TRBV3-1/TRBV3-2; CDR3aa: CASSLRGGGRTYEQYF; CDR3nt: TGTGCCAGCAGCCTAAGGGGCGGGGGAAGGACCTACGAGCAGTACTTC
j_gene: TRBJ2-5; d_gene: -; abundance: -; v_gene: TRBV6-5; CDR3aa: CASSYTGSQETQYF; CDR3nt: TGTGCCAGCAGTTACACGGGGTCTCAAGAGACCCAGTACTTC
j_gene: TRBJ2-1; d_gene: TRBD2; abundance: -; v_gene: TRBV4-3; CDR3aa: CASSPAASGGNEQFF; CDR3nt: TGCGCCAGCAGCCCGGCGGCTAGCGGGGGTAATGAGCAGTTCTTC
j_gene: TRBJ2-1; d_gene: -; abundance: medium-sized; v_gene: TRBV9; CDR3aa: CASSSRQAAIANEQFF; CDR3nt: TGTGCCAGCAGCTCCAGACAGGCCGCCATCGCTAATGAGCAGTTCTTC
j_gene: TRBJ1-4; d_gene: TRBD1; abundance: -; v_gene: TRBV4-1; CDR3aa: CASSWDRGREKLFF; CDR3nt: TGCGCCAGCAGCTGGGACAGGGGGAGAGAAAAACTGTTTTTT
j_gene: TRBJ2-7; d_gene: -; abundance: -; v_gene: TRBV6-5; CDR3aa: CASRRGADSYEQYF; CDR3nt: TGTGCCAGCCGCCGGGGGGCTGACTCCTACGAGCAGTACTTC
j_gene: TRBJ2-2; d_gene: TRBD1; abundance: -; v_gene: TRBV30; CDR3aa: CAWRGQGSVGELFF; CDR3nt: TGTGCCTGGAGGGGACAGGGGTCGGTCGGGGAGCTGTTTTTT
j_gene: TRBJ1-1; d_gene: TRBD1; abundance: few; v_gene: TRBV6-5; CDR3aa: CASGQGTEAFF; CDR3nt: TGTGCCAGCGGACAGGGGACTGAAGCTTTCTTT
j_gene: TRBJ2-7; d_gene: -; abundance: -; v_gene: TRBV10-3; CDR3aa: CAISSDRNYEQYF; CDR3nt: TGTGCCATCAGTTCGGACAGAAACTACGAGCAGTACTTC
j_gene: TRBJ2-1; d_gene: TRBD2; abundance: -; v_gene: TRBV11-2; CDR3aa: CASSLRLAAYNEQFF; CDR3nt: TGTGCCAGCAGCTTGCGGCTAGCGGCTTACAATGAGCAGTTCTTC
j_gene: TRBJ1-2; d_gene: -; abundance: -; v_gene: TRBV25-1; CDR3aa: CASRANSGRSYGYTF; CDR3nt: TGTGCCAGCAGAGCCAACTCAGGCCGTTCCTATGGCTACACCTTC